There are many counts of the clone carrying this TCR beta chain. CDR3 length: 14 amino acids. Trimming removed 5 bases from V and 7 bases from J; junction bases left unmatched: 10. The V gene's germline CDR1 is MNHNS and CDR2 SASEGT. The data were taken from a study of T cell repertoires in cytomegalovirus infection. Overall study context: Indications of both CMV infection and matching HLA type were provided by public TCR beta signatures.

TCRdb called the reads again in MiXCR, with one record for every CDR3 protein. The table lists 200,000 to 300,000 distinct CDR3 sequences, less than 9.5% of them singletons. The V call is TRBV6-1, the J call TRBJ2-7, with TRBD2 matching over 8 bases. This clonotype originated in a human donor in good health (CMV status not recorded). Some clones in this sample may be carry-over from other donors' samples. Specimen: PBMCs. The CDR3 protein is CASSNSAGGVEQYF. The CDR3 DNA reads as TGTGCCAGCAGTAACAGCGCGGGGGGAGTGGAGCAGTACTTC.